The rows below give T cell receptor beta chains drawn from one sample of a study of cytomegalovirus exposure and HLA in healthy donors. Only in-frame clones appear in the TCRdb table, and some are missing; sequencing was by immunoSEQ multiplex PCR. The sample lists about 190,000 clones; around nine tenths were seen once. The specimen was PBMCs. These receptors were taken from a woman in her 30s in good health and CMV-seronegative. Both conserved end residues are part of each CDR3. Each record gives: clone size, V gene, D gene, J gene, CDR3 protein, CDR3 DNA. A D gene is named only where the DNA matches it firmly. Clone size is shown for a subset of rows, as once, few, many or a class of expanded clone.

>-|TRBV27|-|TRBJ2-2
CASSWLTGELFF
TGTGCCAGCAGTTGGCTCACCGGGGAGCTGTTTTTT
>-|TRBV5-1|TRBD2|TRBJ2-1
CASSLLGLAGRNEQFF
TGCGCCAGCAGCCTGTTAGGACTAGCGGGACGGAATGAGCAGTTCTTC
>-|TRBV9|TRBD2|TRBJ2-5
CASSVASGGLGTQYF
TGTGCCAGCAGCGTAGCTAGCGGGGGTCTCGGGACCCAGTACTTC
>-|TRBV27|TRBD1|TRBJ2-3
CASSLDRGDTQYF
TGTGCCAGCAGTTTGGACAGGGGAGATACGCAGTATTTT
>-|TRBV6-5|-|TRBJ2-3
CASSYRSSTTDTQYF
TGTGCCAGCAGTTACCGGTCTAGTACCACAGATACGCAGTATTTT
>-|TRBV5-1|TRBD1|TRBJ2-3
CASSLRRRDGQGDTQYF
TGCGCCAGCAGCCTCCGCCGGAGGGACGGACAGGGAGATACGCAGTATTTT
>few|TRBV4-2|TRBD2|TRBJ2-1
CASSQAYRTSGYNEQFF
TGTGCCAGCAGCCAAGCCTACCGGACTAGCGGGTACAATGAGCAGTTCTTC
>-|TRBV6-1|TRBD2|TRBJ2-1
CASSDPGTTNDNEQFF
TGTGCCAGCAGTGATCCCGGGACTACAAACGACAATGAGCAGTTCTTC
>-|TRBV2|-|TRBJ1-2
CASSEEGRANYGYTF
TGTGCCAGCAGTGAAGAGGGCAGGGCTAACTATGGCTACACCTTC
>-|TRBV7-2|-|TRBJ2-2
CASSTVNTGELFF
TGTGCCAGCAGCACAGTGAACACCGGGGAGCTGTTTTTT
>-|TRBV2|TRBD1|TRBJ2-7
CASSNPGQGTYEQYF
TGTGCCAGCAGTAATCCGGGACAGGGCACCTACGAGCAGTACTTC
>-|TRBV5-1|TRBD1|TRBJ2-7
CASSLDGDRVSYEQYF
TGCGCCAGCAGCTTGGATGGGGACAGGGTCTCCTACGAGCAGTACTTC
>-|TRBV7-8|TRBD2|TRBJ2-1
CASATAAQGLAPNEQFF
TGTGCCAGCGCCACCGCTGCCCAGGGACTAGCGCCCAATGAGCAGTTCTTC
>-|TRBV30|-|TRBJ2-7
CAWSVQGHPSNEQYF
TGTGCCTGGAGTGTCCAGGGACACCCCTCTAACGAGCAGTACTTC
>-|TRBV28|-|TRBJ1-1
CASSRRSMNTEAFF
TGTGCCAGCAGTAGACGGAGCATGAACACTGAAGCTTTCTTT
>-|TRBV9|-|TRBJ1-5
CASSPSLGNQPQHF
TGTGCCAGCAGCCCTTCCCTCGGCAATCAGCCCCAGCATTTT
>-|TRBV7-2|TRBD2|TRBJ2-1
CASSLGGGTTYNEQFF
TGTGCCAGCAGCTTAGGTGGAGGGACTACCTACAATGAGCAGTTCTTC
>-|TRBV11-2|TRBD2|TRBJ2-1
CASSGLSGRARNEQFF
TGTGCCAGCAGCGGTCTTAGCGGGAGGGCCAGGAATGAGCAGTTCTTC
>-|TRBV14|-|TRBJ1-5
CASSQSEGMAQHF
TGTGCCAGCAGCCAAAGTGAGGGTATGGCCCAGCATTTT